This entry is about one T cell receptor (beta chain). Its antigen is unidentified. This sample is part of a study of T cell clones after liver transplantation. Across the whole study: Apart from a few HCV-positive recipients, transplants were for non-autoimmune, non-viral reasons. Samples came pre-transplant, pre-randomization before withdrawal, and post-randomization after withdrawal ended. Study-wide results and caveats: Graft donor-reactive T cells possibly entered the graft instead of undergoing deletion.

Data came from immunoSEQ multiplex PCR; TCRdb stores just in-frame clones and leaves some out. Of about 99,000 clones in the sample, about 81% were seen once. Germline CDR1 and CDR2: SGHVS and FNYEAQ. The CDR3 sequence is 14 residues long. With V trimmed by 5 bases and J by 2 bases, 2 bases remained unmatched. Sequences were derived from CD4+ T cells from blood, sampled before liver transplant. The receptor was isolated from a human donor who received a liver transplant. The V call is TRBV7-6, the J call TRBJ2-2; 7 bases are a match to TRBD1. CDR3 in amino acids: CASSRDRNTGELFF. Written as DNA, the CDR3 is TGTGCCAGCAGCCGGGACAGAAACACCGGGGAGCTGTTTTTT.